This T cell receptor beta chain was captured in a study of technical replicates of blood from a few donors. The assay was immunoSEQ multiplex PCR, and TCRdb's table has in-frame clones only and misses some. This sample has approximately 87,000 clones, with 85% to 95% found just once. The CDR3 runs 12 residues. The germline V gene has CDR1 WSHSY and CDR2 SAAADI. Trimming shortened V by 6 bases and J by 9 bases, and 12 bases separated the two germline ends. This clonotype was sampled from a human donor in good health. The chain joins TRBV10-2 to TRBJ2-1, with D possibly TRBD1 on 5 matching bases. What was sequenced was T cells isolated from PBMCs. For the CDR3, the DNA is TGCGCCAGCAGACAGGTATTGAGTGAGCAGTTCTTC. It codes for CASRQVLSEQFF.